The 9 T cell receptor beta chains below all came from one sample that was sequenced in a study of OX40 agonist ivuxolimab in advanced cancers. Libraries were prepared by immunoSEQ multiplex PCR; TCRdb keeps only in-frame clonotypes and omits some of them. In the table there are approximately 60,000 clones, 81% of which are singletons. Sequenced here: CD4+ or CD8+ T cells sorted from blood, sampled in a trial of the OX40 agonist ivuxolimab. These TCRs come from an adult with an advanced solid tumor such as melanoma, head and neck, liver or kidney cancer.

The chain is built from TRBV14 and TRBJ2-7; D call uncertain. Germline lookup yields CDR1 SGHDN and CDR2 FVKESK. V lost 1 base, J lost 0 bases, and 13 bases lay in between. CDR3 length: 16 residues. CDR3 nucleotide sequence: TGTGCCAGCAGCCAAGGCCTGGCAGCATACTCCTACGAGCAGTACTTC. This gives the protein CASSQGLAAYSYEQYF.

The chain carries TRBV5-4 and TRBJ1-1, with no clear D. Germline V gene data show CDR1 as SGHNT and CDR2 as YYREEE (reference sequence). The CDR3 covers 13 residues. V was shortened by 3 bases and J by 1 base, with 7 bases between the two germline ends. CDR3 amino acids: CASSSTANTEAFF. The CDR3 nucleotides are TGTGCCAGCAGCTCGACGGCGAACACTGAAGCTTTCTTT. The full variable domain, completed using reference TRBV5-4 and TRBJ1-1, is ETGVTQSPTHLIKTRGQQVTLRCSSQSGHNTVSWYQQALGQGPQFIFQYYREEENGRGNFPPRFSGLQFPNYSSELNVNALELDDSALYLCASSSTANTEAFFGQGTRLTVV.

The chain uses TRBV19 and TRBJ2-3; D assignment may be TRBD1 or TRBD2 (5 bases each). V was trimmed by 8 bases and J by 3 bases, leaving 15 bases between them. The CDR3 contains 14 residues. Germline-derived CDR1 and CDR2 are LNHDA and SQIVND (reference sequence). The CDR3 DNA reads as TGTGCCAGTCGCCGAGGGCAGGGAACAGATACGCAGTATTTT. Translating it yields CASRRGQGTDTQYF.

V gene TRBV2 combines with J gene TRBJ2-1, with 7 bases fitting TRBD1. With V trimmed by 4 bases and J by 2 bases, 5 bases remained unmatched. The length of the CDR3 is 15 residues. Germline V gene sequence: CDR1 SNHLY, CDR2 FYNNEI. CDR3 nucleotides: TGTGCCAGCAGTGTAGACAGGGTGCCCTACAATGAGCAGTTCTTC. This gives the protein CASSVDRVPYNEQFF.

The chain couples TRBV6-1 to TRBJ2-1, with 12 bases identical to TRBD1. The CDR3 consists of 14 residues. V gave up 3 bases and J gave up 10 bases; unmatched junction bases: 4. The germline V gene encodes CDR1 MNHNS and CDR2 SASEGT. CDR3 nucleotides: TGTGCCAGCAGTGAGCGGGACAGGGGGCCCGAGCAGTTCTTC. It is translated as CASSERDRGPEQFF.

The chain couples TRBV19 to TRBJ2-6, with TRBD2 matching 9 bases. The CDR3 extends over 15 amino acids. The V segment lost 10 bases and the J segment 0 bases; nucleotides outside the gene matches: 4. Germline loops: CDR1 LNHDA, CDR2 SQIVND (reference sequence). In DNA, the CDR3 is TGTGCCACCCTTAGCGGGGGCTCTGGGGCCAACGTCCTGACTTTC. Its protein is CATLSGGSGANVLTF.

The chain carries TRBV6-1 and TRBJ1-5, with 8 bases fitting TRBD1. The V segment lost 4 bases and the J segment 2 bases; nucleotides outside the gene matches: 16. Germline V gene data show CDR1 as MNHNS and CDR2 as SASEGT. This CDR3 has 19 amino acids. The CDR3 DNA reads as TGTGCCAGCAGTGTTTGGCAAAATCAGGGGGCTTCGGGCAATCAGCCCCAGCATTTT. Its protein is CASSVWQNQGASGNQPQHF.

The J gene is TRBJ2-5, the V gene TRBV29-1, with 7 bases lining up with TRBD1. The germline V gene encodes CDR1 SQVTM and CDR2 ANQGSEA. Unmatched junction bases numbered 10, after V lost 3 bases and J lost 9 bases. CDR3 size: 13 residues. The CDR3 DNA reads TGCAGCGTTGAGGAACAGGGGAGCGTACCCCAGTACTTC. Its translation is CSVEEQGSVPQYF.

The chain joins TRBV11-1 to TRBJ1-2; D is ambiguous. Germline V gene data show CDR1 as SGHAT and CDR2 as FQDESV (reference sequence). The length of the CDR3 is 14 residues. Trimming shortened V by 3 bases and J by 8 bases, and 16 bases separated the two germline ends. The CDR3 reads CASSLSPWRDGYTF. In nucleotides, the CDR3 is TGTGCCAGCAGCTTGTCCCCCTGGCGTGACGGCTACACCTTC.